The 15 T cell receptor beta chains listed next were all sequenced from one sample in a study of cytomegalovirus exposure and HLA in healthy donors. PCR used 60 Vbeta primers and 13 Jbeta primers. The method was immunoSEQ multiplex PCR; TCRdb's version includes in-frame clones alone and lacks a portion of them. The sample's table shows about 140,000 clones. The sample consisted of PBMCs. The source of these receptors is a male donor in good health and CMV-seronegative.

The rearrangement links TRBV11-2 to TRBJ2-7, with 7 positions matching TRBD1. Trimming took 3 bases from V and 6 from J; bases not matched to a gene: 11. Germline V gene sequence: CDR1 SGHAT, CDR2 FQNNGV. The CDR3 is made up of 15 amino acids. The CDR3 sequence is CASSFGKGAGGEQYF. The CDR3 DNA reads TGTGCCAGCAGCTTTGGGAAGGGGGCTGGAGGCGAGCAGTACTTC. Together with reference TRBV11-2 and TRBJ2-7, the CDR3 gives the full variable domain: EAGVAQSPRYKIIEKRQSVAFWCNPISGHATLYWYQQILGQGPKLLIQFQNNGVVDDSQLPKDRFSAERLKGVDSTLKIQPAKLEDSAVYLCASSFGKGAGGEQYFGPGTRLTVT.

The rearrangement uses TRBV7-2 and TRBJ2-2; 9 bases align to TRBD1. The germline V gene has CDR1 SGHTA and CDR2 FQGNSA. The CDR3 sequence is 15 residues long. V trimming: 10 bases; J trimming: 8 bases; junction bases outside the gene matches: 14. The CDR3 loop is CATSLTGGSLGELFF. The CDR3 nucleotides are TGTGCCACCTCTTTAACAGGGGGCTCTCTTGGGGAGCTGTTTTTT.

V gene TRBV11-2 combines with J gene TRBJ2-1, with 7 bases lining up with TRBD2. The V segment lost 7 bases and the J segment 5 bases; nucleotides outside the gene matches: 5. CDR1 and CDR2 (germline): SGHAT, FQNNGV. The CDR3 runs 13 residues. CDR3 amino acids: CASTVLANNEQFF. The DNA of the CDR3 is TGTGCCAGCACGGTACTAGCGAACAATGAGCAGTTCTTC.

This chain joins TRBV5-1 and TRBJ2-7; 8 bases are a match to TRBD1. The CDR3 is made up of 16 amino acids. Germline trimming cut 4 bases from V and 3 bases from J; bases unmatched to any gene: 12. Germline assignment: CDR1 SGHRS and CDR2 YFSETQ. CDR3: CASSPGLQGQVYEQYF. DNA of the CDR3: TGCGCCAGCAGCCCCGGCCTCCAGGGACAGGTCTACGAGCAGTACTTC.

The chain uses TRBV19 and TRBJ1-3; D uncertain. The ends were cut back, 7 bases at V and 0 bases at J, with 13 bases in the middle. Germline lookup yields CDR1 LNHDA and CDR2 SQIVND (reference sequence). CDR3 length: 15 amino acids. The CDR3, as DNA: TGTGCCAGTAAAATCAACCCGAGCTCTGGAAACACCATATATTTT. Translated, it gives CASKINPSSGNTIYF.

The V and J genes are TRBV28 and TRBJ1-6; D is ambiguous. The CDR3 extends over 13 amino acids. The V gene lost 9 bases and the J gene lost 6 bases, with 12 bases spanning the gap. In germline, CDR1 is MDHEN, CDR2 SYDVKM. The CDR3: CASCGRGNSPLHF. CDR3 sequence (DNA): TGTGCCAGTTGTGGCCGGGGTAATTCACCCCTCCACTTT.

The chain joins TRBV10-3 to TRBJ1-1, with 8 bases that match TRBD1. The CDR3 totals 16 residues. V lost 5 bases, J lost 0 bases, and 8 bases stayed unmatched. CDR1 and CDR2 from the germline V gene are ENHRY and SYGVKD. DNA for the CDR3: TGTGCCATCAGTAAGACAGGGGTCTTGGTGAACACTGAAGCTTTCTTT. Protein: CAISKTGVLVNTEAFF.

V and J are TRBV19 and TRBJ1-5, with D hard to call. V lost 5 bases to trimming and J lost 3 bases, with 11 bases between them. The CDR3 consists of 14 residues. The germline V gene has CDR1 LNHDA and CDR2 SQIVND (reference sequence). The DNA of the CDR3 is TGTGCCAGTAGTCTAACGGGGTTCAATCAGCCCCAGCATTTT. Encoded protein: CASSLTGFNQPQHF.

The CDR3 coding sequence is TGTGCCAGCAGGGATAAGACTAGCCTGGAGACCCAGTACTTC. Protein sequence: CASRDKTSLETQYF. The rearrangement links TRBV6-5 to TRBJ2-5, with 7 positions matching TRBD2. The trim removed 6 bases at V and 5 bases at J, leaving 9 bases unmatched. The CDR3 runs to 14 residues. CDR1 is MNHEY, CDR2 SVGAGI, per germline.

The rearrangement joins TRBV7-2 to TRBJ1-5, with TRBD1 matching 7 bases. The germline gives CDR1 SGHTA, CDR2 FQGNSA. With V trimmed by 2 bases and J by 4 bases, 2 bases remained unmatched. This CDR3 comprises 14 residues. DNA of the CDR3: TGTGCCAGCAGCTTATTGGGACAGAATCAGCCCCAGCATTTT. It codes for CASSLLGQNQPQHF.

This chain links TRBV9 with TRBJ2-7; D remains unclear. The CDR3 consists of 15 residues. V was trimmed by 2 bases and J by 0 bases, leaving 12 bases between them. CDR1 and CDR2 (germline): SGDLS, YYNGEE. The CDR3 nucleotides read TGTGCCAGCAGCGTCAATAGCCAAAGCTCCTACGAGCAGTACTTC. Its protein product is CASSVNSQSSYEQYF.

The chain combines TRBV18 with TRBJ2-7; possibly TRBD1 for D (7 bases). Trimming pared 3 bases from V and 0 bases from J, leaving 12 bases between. The CDR3 runs 15 residues. The germline V gene has CDR1 KGHSH and CDR2 LQKENI. The chain's CDR3 is CASSPQGGSSYEQYF. Written as DNA, the CDR3 is TGTGCCAGCTCACCCCAGGGGGGATCCTCCTACGAGCAGTACTTC.

The chain links TRBV20-1 to TRBJ1-1; TRBD1 matches at 7 bases. Germline V gene sequence: CDR1 DFQATT, CDR2 SNEGSKA (reference sequence). The V gene end was trimmed by 6 bases and the J gene end by 9 bases; junction bases not matched to a gene: 4. The CDR3 is made up of 10 amino acids. CDR3 sequence (DNA): TGCAGTGCCCGACAGGGCCAAGCTTTCTTT. Its translation is CSARQGQAFF.

The chain couples TRBV7-8 to TRBJ2-3; D perhaps matches TRBD2 (6 bases). The germline gives CDR1 SGHVS, CDR2 FQNEAQ. The CDR3 runs to 13 residues. Deletions cut 4 bases from V and 3 bases from J, with 8 bases between. DNA for the CDR3: TGTGCCAGCAGCTCCCGGGAGACAGATACGCAGTATTTT. Its protein product is CASSSRETDTQYF.

The chain carries TRBV18 and TRBJ1-4; D possibly corresponds to TRBD1 (6 bases). The CDR3 totals 16 residues. The germline V gene has CDR1 KGHSH and CDR2 LQKENI. Between the trimmed V and J ends, which lost 6 bases and 5 bases, there was a span of 19 bases. The CDR3 bases are TGTGCCAGCTCTCTCGCCCCCCGCACAGGGAATGAAAAACTGTTTTTT. It encodes CASSLAPRTGNEKLFF.